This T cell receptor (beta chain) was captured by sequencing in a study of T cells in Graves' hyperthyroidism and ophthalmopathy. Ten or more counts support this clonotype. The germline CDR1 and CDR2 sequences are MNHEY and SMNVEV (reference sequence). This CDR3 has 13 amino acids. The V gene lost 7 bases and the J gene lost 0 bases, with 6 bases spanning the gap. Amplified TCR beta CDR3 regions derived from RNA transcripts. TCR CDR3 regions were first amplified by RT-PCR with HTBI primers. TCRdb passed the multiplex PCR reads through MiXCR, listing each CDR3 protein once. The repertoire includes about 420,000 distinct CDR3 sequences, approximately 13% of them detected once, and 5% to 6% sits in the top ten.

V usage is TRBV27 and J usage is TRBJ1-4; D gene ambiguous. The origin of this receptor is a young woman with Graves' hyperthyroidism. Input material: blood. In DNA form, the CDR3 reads TGTGCCAGCAAGGCAACAACTAATGAAAAACTGTTTTTT. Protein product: CASKATTNEKLFF. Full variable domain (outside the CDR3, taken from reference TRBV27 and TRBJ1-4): EAQVTQNPRYLITVTGKKLTVTCSQNMNHEYMSWYRQDPGLGLRQIYYSMNVEVTDKGDVPEGYKVSRKEKRNFPLILESPSPNQTSLYFCASKATTNEKLFFGSGTQLSVL.